These 19 T cell receptor beta chains were sequenced from one sample in a study of blood T cell repertoires in COVID-19. The repertoire was sequenced with immunoSEQ multiplex PCR; TCRdb's copy has only in-frame clones and lacks some. This sample has 150,000 to 200,000 clones, with about 86% found just once. Input material: peripheral blood. The receptor set was obtained from a woman in her sixties with COVID-19, enrolled during active disease.

The chain combines TRBV5-1 with TRBJ2-7, with D tentatively TRBD2 (6 bases). V dropped 5 bases and J dropped 0 bases, with 15 bases sitting between them. The CDR3 spans 15 residues. Germline CDR1 SGHRS, CDR2 YFSETQ. In nucleotides, the CDR3 is TGCGCCAGCAGGCGGACTATCAGAAACTCCTACGAGCAGTACTTC. Residues: CASRRTIRNSYEQYF.

The chain links TRBV2 to TRBJ1-5; no reliable D call. Germline assignment: CDR1 SNHLY and CDR2 FYNNEI. This CDR3 comprises 15 residues. Trimming shortened V by 5 bases and J by 0 bases, and 11 bases separated the two germline ends. The DNA for the CDR3 is TGTGCCAGCAGTTCGAGTTCCTTTAGCAATCAGCCCCAGCATTTT. Its translation is CASSSSSFSNQPQHF. The full variable domain, completed using reference TRBV2 and TRBJ1-5, is EPEVTQTPSHQVTQMGQEVILRCVPISNHLYFYWYRQILGQKVEFLVSFYNNEISEKSEIFDDQFSVERPDGSNFTLKIRSTKLEDSAMYFCASSSSSFSNQPQHFGDGTRLSIL.

CDR3 DNA: TGCGCCAGCAGTGATATGCGGGGCCATGGCTACACCTTC. Protein sequence: CASSDMRGHGYTF. The chain employs TRBV10-1 and TRBJ1-2, with D perhaps TRBD1 (5 bases). Germline V lookup: CDR1 WNHNN, CDR2 SYGVQD (reference sequence). The CDR3 has 13 amino acids. V shed 3 bases and J shed 6 bases, with 11 bases lying between them.

The gene calls are TRBV28 and TRBJ2-3; TRBD2 matches at 7 bases. Germline CDR1 is MDHEN and CDR2 is SYDVKM. The CDR3 covers 14 residues. J was trimmed by 2 bases and V by 5 bases; bases with no gene match: 4. This chain's CDR3 is CASSRTRNTDTQYF. For the CDR3, the DNA is TGTGCCAGCAGTCGGACTAGGAACACAGATACGCAGTATTTT.

V usage is TRBV7-2 and J usage is TRBJ2-1; 9 bases fit TRBD2. The V gene end was trimmed by 5 bases and the J gene end by 1 base; junction bases not matched to a gene: 6. Germline CDR1 reads SGHTA; CDR2 reads FQGNSA. The length of the CDR3 is 16 residues. CDR3 nucleotides: TGTGCCAGCAGCCCCATAGCGGGAGTGTCCTACAATGAGCAGTTCTTC. Translated: CASSPIAGVSYNEQFF.

The J gene is TRBJ1-2, the V gene TRBV5-1; no clear D. Trimming shortened V by 4 bases and J by 11 bases, and 15 bases separated the two germline ends. The CDR3 runs 12 residues. Germline-derived CDR1 and CDR2 are SGHRS and YFSETQ. The CDR3 protein is CASSPRGSGYTF. Written as DNA, the CDR3 is TGCGCCAGCAGCCCCCGGGGTTCGGGATACACCTTC.

This clone was seen only once. This sequence joins TRBV5-1 and TRBJ2-2; 7 bases are shared with TRBD1. V shed 7 bases, J shed 2 bases, and the junction held 2 bases outside the gene matches. Per the germline V gene, CDR1 is SGHRS and CDR2 is YFSETQ. CDR3 length equals 13 residues. The CDR3 sequence: CASRTGNTGELFF. The CDR3 coding sequence is TGCGCCAGCCGGACAGGAAACACCGGGGAGCTGTTTTTT.

V is TRBV19 and J is TRBJ1-2, with TRBD1 matching 10 bases. Germline trimming cut 3 bases from V and 8 bases from J; bases unmatched to any gene: 6. Germline loops: CDR1 LNHDA, CDR2 SQIVND (reference sequence). The CDR3 length is 14 residues. The CDR3 spells CASSISGTGEGYTF. CDR3 bases: TGTGCCAGTAGTATCTCCGGGACAGGGGAAGGCTACACCTTC.

The chain has TRBV7-3 and TRBJ2-1; 9 bases fit TRBD2. CDR1 and CDR2 from the germline V gene are SGHTA and FQGTGA. The V and J ends lost 1 base and 12 bases, in that order; junction bases with no gene match: 4. This CDR3 is 13 amino acids long. CDR3 residues: CASSLMGLAGQFF. The CDR3 DNA reads TGTGCCAGCAGCTTAATGGGACTAGCCGGGCAGTTCTTC.

This chain links TRBV7-3 with TRBJ2-3, with unresolved D. The CDR3 is 13 amino acids. Germline V gene sequence: CDR1 SGHTA, CDR2 FQGTGA. Trimming cost V 5 bases and J 0 bases, with 6 bases left between them. The DNA of the CDR3 is TGTGCCAGCAGCCCCCCTAGCACAGATACGCAGTATTTT. It translates to CASSPPSTDTQYF. Supplemented by reference TRBV7-3 and TRBJ2-3, the full variable domain reads GAGVSQTPSNKVTEKGKYVELRCDPISGHTALYWYRQSLGQGPEFLIYFQGTGAADDSGLPNDRFFAVRPEGSVSTLKIQRTERGDSAVYLCASSPPSTDTQYFGPGTRLTVL.

This clone was observed a single time. The genes are TRBV5-1 and TRBJ1-2; 7 nucleotides align to TRBD1. CDR1 SGHRS and CDR2 YFSETQ come from the germline V gene. V lost 0 bases and J lost 4; bases outside the gene matches: 6. CDR3 size: 15 residues. The CDR3 reads CASSLAAQGGYGYTF. CDR3 bases: TGCGCCAGCAGCTTGGCCGCTCAGGGGGGCTATGGCTACACCTTC.

V is TRBV4-1 and J is TRBJ1-5; 8 nucleotides match TRBD1. This CDR3 contains 16 residues. The germline gives CDR1 MGHRA, CDR2 YSYEKL. The trim removed 4 bases at V and 7 bases at J, leaving 12 bases unmatched. This chain's CDR3 is CASSPSARQGRQPQHF. CDR3 coding DNA: TGCGCCAGCAGCCCATCGGCGAGACAGGGGCGACAGCCCCAGCATTTT.

The rearrangement uses TRBV27 and TRBJ2-7; a possible D gene is TRBD1 (5 bases). V shed 0 bases and J shed 4 bases, with 10 bases lying between them. The CDR3 consists of 14 residues. Per the germline V gene, CDR1 is MNHEY and CDR2 is SMNVEV (reference sequence). CDR3 coding DNA: TGTGCCAGCAGTTTATCAGGGGTCCTTTACGAGCAGTACTTC. It codes for CASSLSGVLYEQYF.

V usage is TRBV4-1 and J usage is TRBJ1-2; D remains ambiguous. Germline V gene sequence: CDR1 MGHRA, CDR2 YSYEKL. Trimming took off 1 base at V and 5 bases at J, with 8 bases between the two ends. The length of the CDR3 is 13 residues. In DNA form, the CDR3 reads TGCGCCAGCAGCCAAGGAGGCGAGTATGGCTACACCTTC. This gives the protein CASSQGGEYGYTF.

The rearrangement uses TRBV23-1 and TRBJ1-2; no clear D. TRBV23-1 is filed as an ORF, its function uncertain. The CDR3 is made up of 16 amino acids. Trimming shortened V by 0 bases and J by 2 bases, and 13 bases separated the two germline ends. CDR3 coding DNA: TGCGCCAGCAGTCAATCGGAACAGAACTTAAACTATGGCTACACCTTC. The encoded protein is CASSQSEQNLNYGYTF.

The J gene is TRBJ1-2, the V gene TRBV6-2 or TRBV6-3, with TRBD1 matching over 11 bases. Germline V gene data show CDR1 as MNHEY and CDR2 as SVGEGT. This CDR3 has 18 residues. Losses at the gene ends were 4 bases for V and 4 bases for J; bases not matched to a gene: 14. The CDR3 is CASSWTETRDRGSYGYTF. The DNA of the CDR3 is TGTGCCAGCAGTTGGACGGAAACCCGGGACAGGGGGTCCTATGGCTACACCTTC.

This rearrangement joins TRBV24-1 to TRBJ2-1; D is perhaps TRBD1 (6 bases). Germline CDR1 reads KGHDR; CDR2 reads SFDVKD. The CDR3 covers 13 residues. The V end lost 3 bases, the J end lost 7 bases, and 9 bases lay between the germline ends. CDR3 sequence: CATSDAGENEQFF. CDR3 nucleotide sequence: TGTGCCACCAGTGATGCAGGGGAGAATGAGCAGTTCTTC.

The chain combines TRBV27 with TRBJ1-2; 7 bases are a match to TRBD1. Germline trimming cut 3 bases from V and 8 bases from J; bases unmatched to any gene: 9. The V gene's germline CDR1 is MNHEY and CDR2 SMNVEV (reference sequence). The CDR3 loop spans 14 amino acids. CDR3 loop: CASSFRTQGSGYTF. DNA for the CDR3: TGTGCCAGCAGTTTCCGTACACAGGGGTCCGGCTACACCTTC.

This CDR3 is CASSHSRAGVLHEQYF. CDR3 nucleotide sequence: TGTGCCAGCAGCCACTCAAGAGCGGGAGTGCTCCACGAGCAGTACTTC. The chain employs TRBV11-3 and TRBJ2-7, with 8 bases aligning to TRBD2. The CDR3 is made up of 16 amino acids. The V gene's germline CDR1 is SGHNT and CDR2 YENEEA. Losses at the gene ends were 5 bases for V and 5 bases for J; bases not matched to a gene: 14. Combining the CDR3 with reference TRBV11-3 and TRBJ2-7 gives the whole variable domain EAGVVQSPRYKIIEKKQPVAFWCNPISGHNTLYWYLQNLGQGPELLIRYENEEAVDDSQLPKDRFSAERLKGVDSTLKIQPAELGDSAVYLCASSHSRAGVLHEQYFGPGTRLTVT.